This T cell receptor beta chain was retrieved from a study of blood T cell repertoires in COVID-19. Across the study: Sites in the United States, Italy and Spain provided acute and convalescent COVID-19 samples.

Method: immunoSEQ multiplex PCR; TCRdb's copy keeps in-frame clones and lacks some. The sample includes approximately 160,000 clones, around 90% of them seen just once. There are a few counts of this clone. This CDR3 spans 16 amino acids. V was pared by 5 bases and J by 0 bases, with 18 bases between. Germline CDR1 reads SGHRS; CDR2 reads YFSETQ. This receptor was taken from a man in his 60s with COVID-19, enrolled during active disease. Sequenced input: peripheral blood. The chain links TRBV5-1 to TRBJ2-7; D ambiguous. Here the CDR3 reads CASRPTSTGSSYEQYF. In DNA form, the CDR3 reads TGCGCCAGCAGACCCACCTCGACTGGGTCCTCCTACGAGCAGTACTTC.